This T cell receptor (beta chain) appears in the sequencing data of a study of vaccination and CD4 T cells after COVID-19. Noted time point: late sampling 161 to 241 days after vaccination in three convalescent patients. Specified treatment: approximately 9-day PBMC culture with coronavirus spike peptide pools or control peptides (ViraFEST assay). With the Oncomine TCR Beta short-read assay, DNA from cultured CD4+ T cells was sequenced. TCRdb re-analysed the PCR reads in MiXCR, keeping a single row per CDR3 protein. Of fewer than 30,000 distinct CDR3 sequences listed, roughly 27% are singletons. The CDR3 consists of 13 residues. The germline gives CDR1 MDHEN, CDR2 SYDVKM. V lost 6 bases, J lost 0 bases, and 6 bases lay in between. As concerns this clonotype: Its antigen is undetermined.

The V gene is TRBV28, the J gene TRBJ1-5; D is undetermined. This TCR came from a human donor who had recovered from COVID-19. Source: CD4+ T cells from blood, cultured in vitro, taken about 7 months after SARS-CoV-2 vaccination. CDR3 coding DNA: TGTGCCAGCAGAACAGATAGCAATCAGCCCCAGCATTTT. Encoded protein: CASRTDSNQPQHF.